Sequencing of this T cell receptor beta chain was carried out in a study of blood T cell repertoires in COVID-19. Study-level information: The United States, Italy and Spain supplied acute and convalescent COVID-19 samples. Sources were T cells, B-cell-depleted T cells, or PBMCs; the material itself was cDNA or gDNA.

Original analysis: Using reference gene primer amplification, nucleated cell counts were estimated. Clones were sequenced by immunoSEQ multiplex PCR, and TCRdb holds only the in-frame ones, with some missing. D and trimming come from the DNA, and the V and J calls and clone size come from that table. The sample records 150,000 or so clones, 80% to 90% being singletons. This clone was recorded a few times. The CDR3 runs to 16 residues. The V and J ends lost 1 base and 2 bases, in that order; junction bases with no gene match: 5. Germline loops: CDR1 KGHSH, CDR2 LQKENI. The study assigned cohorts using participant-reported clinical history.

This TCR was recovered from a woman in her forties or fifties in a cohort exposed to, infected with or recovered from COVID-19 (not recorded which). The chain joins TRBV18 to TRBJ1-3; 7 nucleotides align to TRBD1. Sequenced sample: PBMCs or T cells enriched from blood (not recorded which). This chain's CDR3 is CASSPLSGGTGNTIYF. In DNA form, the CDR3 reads TGTGCCAGCTCACCACTGTCAGGGGGGACTGGAAACACCATATATTTT. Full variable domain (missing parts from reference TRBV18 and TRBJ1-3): NAGVMQNPRHLVRRRGQEARLRCSPMKGHSHVYWYRQLPEEGLKFMVYLQKENIIDESGMPKERFSAEFPKEGPSILRIQQVVRGDSAAYFCASSPLSGGTGNTIYFGEGSWLTVV.